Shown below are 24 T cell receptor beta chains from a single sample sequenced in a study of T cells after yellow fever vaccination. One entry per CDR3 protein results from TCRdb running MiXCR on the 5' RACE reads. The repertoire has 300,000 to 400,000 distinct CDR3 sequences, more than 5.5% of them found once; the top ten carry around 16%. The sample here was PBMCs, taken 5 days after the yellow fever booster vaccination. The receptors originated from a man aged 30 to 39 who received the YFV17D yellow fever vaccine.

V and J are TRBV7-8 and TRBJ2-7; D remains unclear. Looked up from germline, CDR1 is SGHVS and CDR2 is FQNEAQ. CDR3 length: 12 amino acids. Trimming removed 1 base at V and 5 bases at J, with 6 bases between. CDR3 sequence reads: CASSLVWDEQYF. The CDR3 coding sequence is TGTGCCAGCAGCTTAGTTTGGGACGAGCAGTACTTC.

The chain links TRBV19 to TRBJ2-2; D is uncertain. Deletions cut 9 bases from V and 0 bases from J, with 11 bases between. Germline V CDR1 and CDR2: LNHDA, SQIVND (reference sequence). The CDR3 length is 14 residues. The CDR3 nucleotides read TGTGCCAGGGATGCTAAGCCGAACACCGGGGAGCTGTTTTTT. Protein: CARDAKPNTGELFF.

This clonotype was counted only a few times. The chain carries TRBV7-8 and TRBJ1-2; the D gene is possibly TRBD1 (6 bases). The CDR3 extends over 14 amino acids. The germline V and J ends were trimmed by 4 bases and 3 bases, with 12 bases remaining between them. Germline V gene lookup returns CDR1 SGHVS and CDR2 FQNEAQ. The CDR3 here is CASSSRRGDYGYTF. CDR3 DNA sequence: TGTGCCAGCAGCTCTAGGAGGGGGGACTATGGCTACACCTTC.

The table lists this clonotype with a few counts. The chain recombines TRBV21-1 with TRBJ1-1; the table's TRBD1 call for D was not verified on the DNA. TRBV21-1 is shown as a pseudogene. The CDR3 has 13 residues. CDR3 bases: TGTGCCAGCTTCGGACAGAAAAACACTGAAGCTTTCTTT. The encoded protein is CASFGQKNTEAFF.

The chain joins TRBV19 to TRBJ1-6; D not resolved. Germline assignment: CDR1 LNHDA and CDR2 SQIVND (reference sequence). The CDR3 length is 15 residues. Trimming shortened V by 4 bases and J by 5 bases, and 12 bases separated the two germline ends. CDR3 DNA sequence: TGTGCCAGTAGTAATCAGGCTGGAGATAATTCACCCCTCCACTTT. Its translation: CASSNQAGDNSPLHF.

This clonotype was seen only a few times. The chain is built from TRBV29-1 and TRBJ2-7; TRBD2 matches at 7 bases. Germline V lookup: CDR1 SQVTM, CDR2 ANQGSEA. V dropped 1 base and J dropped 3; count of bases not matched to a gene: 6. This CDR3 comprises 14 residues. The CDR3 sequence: CSVEGGEGIYEQYF. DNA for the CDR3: TGCAGCGTTGAAGGAGGGGAGGGAATCTACGAGCAGTACTTC.

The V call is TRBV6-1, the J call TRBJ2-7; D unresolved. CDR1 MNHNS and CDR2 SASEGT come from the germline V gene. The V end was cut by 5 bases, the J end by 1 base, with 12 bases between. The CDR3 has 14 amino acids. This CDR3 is CASSPSDKSYEQYF. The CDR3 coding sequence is TGTGCCAGCAGTCCAAGTGATAAATCCTACGAGCAGTACTTC.

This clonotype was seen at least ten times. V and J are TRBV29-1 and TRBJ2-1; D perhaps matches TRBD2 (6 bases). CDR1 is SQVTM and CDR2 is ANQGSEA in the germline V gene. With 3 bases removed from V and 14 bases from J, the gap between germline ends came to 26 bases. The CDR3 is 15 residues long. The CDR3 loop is CSVEWNRFPPGVEFF. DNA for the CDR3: TGCAGCGTTGAGTGGAACAGGTTTCCACCGGGGGTTGAGTTCTTC.

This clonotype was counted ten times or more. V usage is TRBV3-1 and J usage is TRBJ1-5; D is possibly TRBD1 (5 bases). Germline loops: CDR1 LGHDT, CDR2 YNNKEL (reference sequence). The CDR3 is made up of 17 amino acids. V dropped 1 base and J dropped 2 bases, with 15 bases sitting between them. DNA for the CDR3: TGTGCCAGCAGCCAAGTTTCGGGGGGACTGGGCAATCAGCCCCAGCATTTT. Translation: CASSQVSGGLGNQPQHF.

Written as DNA, the CDR3 is TGCGCCAGCAGCCAAGAGAGAGGACTAACGGGAACCGGGGAGCTGTTTTTT. It yields the protein CASSQERGLTGTGELFF. The rearrangement links TRBV4-3 to TRBJ2-2, with a weak D call TRBD2 (6 bases). V was cut by 0 bases and J by 5 bases, with 16 bases left in between. The CDR3 runs to 17 residues. Looked up from germline, CDR1 is LGHNA and CDR2 is YSLEER.

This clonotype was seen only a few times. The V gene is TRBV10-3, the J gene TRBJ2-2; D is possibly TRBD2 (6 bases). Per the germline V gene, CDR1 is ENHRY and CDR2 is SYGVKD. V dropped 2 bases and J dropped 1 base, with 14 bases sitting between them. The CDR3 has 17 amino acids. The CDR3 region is CAISETSLALNTGELFF. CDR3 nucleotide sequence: TGTGCCATCAGTGAGACGAGCCTAGCGTTGAACACCGGGGAGCTGTTTTTT.

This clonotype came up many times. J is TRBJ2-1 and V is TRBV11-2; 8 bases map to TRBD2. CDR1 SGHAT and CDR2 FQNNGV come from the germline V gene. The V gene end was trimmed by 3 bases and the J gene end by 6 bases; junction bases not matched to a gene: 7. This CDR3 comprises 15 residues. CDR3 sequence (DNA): TGTGCCAGCAGCTTCGGTAGCGGGATCGGCAATGAGCAGTTCTTC. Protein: CASSFGSGIGNEQFF.

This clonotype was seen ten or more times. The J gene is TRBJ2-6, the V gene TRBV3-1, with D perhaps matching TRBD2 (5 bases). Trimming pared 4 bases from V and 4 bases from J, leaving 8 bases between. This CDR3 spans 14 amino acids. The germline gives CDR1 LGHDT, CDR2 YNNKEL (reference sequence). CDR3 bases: TGTGCCAGCAGCCGCGGGCCGGGGGCCAACGTCCTGACTTTC. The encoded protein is CASSRGPGANVLTF.

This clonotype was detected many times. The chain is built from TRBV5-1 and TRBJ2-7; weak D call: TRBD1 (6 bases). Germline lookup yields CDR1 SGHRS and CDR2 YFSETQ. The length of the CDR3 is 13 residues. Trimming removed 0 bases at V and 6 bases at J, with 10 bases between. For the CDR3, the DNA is TGCGCCAGCAGCTTGGTACAGGGCAGCGAGCAGTACTTC. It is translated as CASSLVQGSEQYF.

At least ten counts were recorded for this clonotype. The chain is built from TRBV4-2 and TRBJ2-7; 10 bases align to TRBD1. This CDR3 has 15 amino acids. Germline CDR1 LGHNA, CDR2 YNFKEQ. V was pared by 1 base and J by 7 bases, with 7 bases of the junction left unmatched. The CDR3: CASSQGGTGDGEQYF. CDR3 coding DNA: TGTGCCAGCAGCCAAGGGGGGACAGGGGACGGAGAGCAGTACTTC.

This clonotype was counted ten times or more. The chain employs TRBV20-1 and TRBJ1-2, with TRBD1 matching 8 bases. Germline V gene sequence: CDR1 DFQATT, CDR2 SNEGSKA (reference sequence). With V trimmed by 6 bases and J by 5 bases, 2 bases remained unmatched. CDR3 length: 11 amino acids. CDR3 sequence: CSARTGYGYTF. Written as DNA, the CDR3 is TGCAGTGCCAGGACAGGGTATGGCTACACCTTC.

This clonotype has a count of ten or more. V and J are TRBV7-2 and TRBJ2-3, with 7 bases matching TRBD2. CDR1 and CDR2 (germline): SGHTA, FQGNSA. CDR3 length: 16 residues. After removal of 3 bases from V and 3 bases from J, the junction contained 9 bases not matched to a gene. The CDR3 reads CASSFAATSSTDTQYF. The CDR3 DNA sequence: TGTGCCAGCAGCTTCGCGGCGACTAGCAGTACAGATACGCAGTATTTT.

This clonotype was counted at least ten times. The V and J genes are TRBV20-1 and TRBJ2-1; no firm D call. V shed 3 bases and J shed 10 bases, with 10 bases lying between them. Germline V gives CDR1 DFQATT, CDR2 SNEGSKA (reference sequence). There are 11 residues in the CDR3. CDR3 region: CSARWGPEQFF. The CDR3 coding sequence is TGCAGTGCTAGGTGGGGTCCCGAGCAGTTCTTC.

The chain's CDR3 is CSALPTSGIYNEQFF. The DNA for the CDR3 is TGCAGTGCCCTCCCGACTAGCGGTATCTACAATGAGCAGTTCTTC. V gene TRBV20-1 combines with J gene TRBJ2-1; 9 bases map to TRBD2. CDR1 DFQATT and CDR2 SNEGSKA come from the germline V gene (reference sequence). J lost 3 bases, V lost 6 bases, and 9 bases had no gene match. The CDR3 covers 15 residues.

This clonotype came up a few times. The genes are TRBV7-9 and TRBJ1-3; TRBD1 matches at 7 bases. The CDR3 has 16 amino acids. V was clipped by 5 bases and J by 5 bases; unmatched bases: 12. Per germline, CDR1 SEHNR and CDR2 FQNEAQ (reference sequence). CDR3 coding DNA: TGTGCCAGCAGCACCCACGAGGGGGCCGGGAGAAACACCATATATTTT. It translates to CASSTHEGAGRNTIYF. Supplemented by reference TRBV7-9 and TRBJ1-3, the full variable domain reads DTGVSQNPRHKITKRGQNVTFRCDPISEHNRLYWYRQTLGQGPEFLTYFQNEAQLEKSRLLSDRFSAERPKGSFSTLEIQRTEQGDSAMYLCASSTHEGAGRNTIYFGEGSWLTVV.

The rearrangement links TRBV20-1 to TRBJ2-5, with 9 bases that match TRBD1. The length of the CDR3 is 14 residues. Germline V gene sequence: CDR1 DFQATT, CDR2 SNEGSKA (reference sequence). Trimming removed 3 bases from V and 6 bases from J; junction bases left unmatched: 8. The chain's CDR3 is CSARRTGAHKTQYF. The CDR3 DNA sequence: TGCAGTGCTAGGAGGACAGGGGCGCATAAGACCCAGTACTTC.

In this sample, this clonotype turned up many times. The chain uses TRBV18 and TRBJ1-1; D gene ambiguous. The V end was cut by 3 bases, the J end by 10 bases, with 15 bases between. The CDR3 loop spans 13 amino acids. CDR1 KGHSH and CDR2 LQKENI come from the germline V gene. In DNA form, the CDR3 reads TGTGCCAGCTCACCCCAGACGATCTTGAGAGCTTTCTTT. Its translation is CASSPQTILRAFF.

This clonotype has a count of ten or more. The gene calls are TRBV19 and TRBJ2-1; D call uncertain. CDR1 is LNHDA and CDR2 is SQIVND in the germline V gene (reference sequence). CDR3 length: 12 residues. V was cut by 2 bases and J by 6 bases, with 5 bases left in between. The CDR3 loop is CASSISPNEQFF. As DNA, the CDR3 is TGTGCCAGTAGTATAAGCCCCAATGAGCAGTTCTTC.

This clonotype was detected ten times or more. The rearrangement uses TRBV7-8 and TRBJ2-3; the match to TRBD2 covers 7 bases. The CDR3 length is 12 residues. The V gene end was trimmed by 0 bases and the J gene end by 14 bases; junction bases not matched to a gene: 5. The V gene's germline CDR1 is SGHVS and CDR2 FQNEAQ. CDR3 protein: CASSLAAGVWYF. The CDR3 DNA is TGTGCCAGCAGCTTAGCGGCGGGAGTCTGGTATTTT.